This T cell receptor (beta chain) was sequenced during a study of CD8+ T cells in alopecia areata. With 4 bases clipped from V and 5 bases from J, the junction kept 7 bases outside the gene matches. This CDR3 has 15 residues. The germline V gene has CDR1 SGHDT and CDR2 YYEEEE. RNA extraction was followed by reverse transcription into cDNA, which acted as the sequencing template. The repertoire was sequenced with immunoSEQ multiplex PCR; TCRdb's copy has only in-frame clones and lacks some. The sample contains 200,000 to 250,000 clones, around 43% of which appear only once. This sample's treatment: oral pan-JAK inhibitor, 5-10 mg twice daily. Punch biopsies of lesional scalp, plus peripheral blood, were taken from alopecia areata patients.

The J gene is TRBJ2-2, the V gene TRBV5-6, with 8 positions matching TRBD2. Sequenced material: CD4+ T cells sorted from blood, taken around week 36, from a patient treated with tofacitinib. This receptor was taken from a human donor with alopecia areata. CDR3 amino acids: CASSIGASGTGELFF. In DNA, the CDR3 is TGTGCCAGCAGCATTGGAGCTAGCGGGACCGGGGAGCTGTTTTTT.